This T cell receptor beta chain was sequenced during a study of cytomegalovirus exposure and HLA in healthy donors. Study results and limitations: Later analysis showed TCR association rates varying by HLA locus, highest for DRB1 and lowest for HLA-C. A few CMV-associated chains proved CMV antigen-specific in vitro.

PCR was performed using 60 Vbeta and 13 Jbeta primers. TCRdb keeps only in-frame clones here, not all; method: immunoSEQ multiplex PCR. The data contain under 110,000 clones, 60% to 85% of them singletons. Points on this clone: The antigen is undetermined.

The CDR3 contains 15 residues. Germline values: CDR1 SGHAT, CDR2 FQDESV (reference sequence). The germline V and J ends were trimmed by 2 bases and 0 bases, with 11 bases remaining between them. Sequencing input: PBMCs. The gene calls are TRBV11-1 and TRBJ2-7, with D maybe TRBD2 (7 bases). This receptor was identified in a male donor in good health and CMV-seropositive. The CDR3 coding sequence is TGTGCCAGCAGCTTATTGCGGGGGCACTCCTACGAGCAGTACTTC. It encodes CASSLLRGHSYEQYF.